The T cell receptor beta chain under discussion was sequenced for a study of cytomegalovirus exposure and HLA in healthy donors. Across the whole study: The platform used for the approximately 130 validation repertoires matched that of the approximately 620 first-cohort repertoires, a later analysis reported. Points from the study as a whole: Associated with cytomegalovirus, according to the listing, were 150 to 200 TCR beta chains. In vitro testing confirmed three CMV-associated chains as specific for CMV antigens.

Comments on this clone: Antigen unknown.

The ends lost 7 bases at V and 3 bases at J; junction bases unmatched: 7. In germline, CDR1 is LNHDA, CDR2 SQIVND (reference sequence). CDR3 size: 16 residues. The assay was immunoSEQ multiplex PCR, and TCRdb's table has in-frame clones only and misses some. The data contain more than 95,000 clones, 70% to 90% of them singletons. The study drew the donors from its approximately 110-subject validation cohort, separate from the approximately 690-subject first cohort. This receptor was taken from a woman between 18 and 29 years old in good health and CMV-seronegative. The V and J genes are TRBV19 and TRBJ2-3, with 13 bases matching TRBD2. Material for sequencing was PBMCs. The CDR3 sequence is CASTPLAGGETDTQYF. The CDR3 nucleotides are TGTGCCAGTACCCCACTAGCGGGGGGGGAAACAGATACGCAGTATTTT.